The rows below give T cell receptor beta chains drawn from one sample of a study of Ad26.COV2.S vaccination and SARS-CoV-2 variants. Only in-frame clones appear in the TCRdb table, and some are missing; sequencing was by immunoSEQ multiplex PCR. The data contain 350,000 to 450,000 clones, over 75% of them singletons. This specimen was peripheral blood, taken in a trial of Ad26.COV2.S vaccine versus placebo. These receptors all stem from a person aged 18-65 years who received the Ad26.COV2.S COVID-19 vaccine or a placebo. Both conserved end residues are part of each CDR3. Each record gives: V gene, clone size, J gene, D gene, CDR3 DNA, CDR3 protein. The D gene is left open where the match is weak. Clone size is given for some rows only: seen once, a few or many times, or a class if the clone is expanded.

v_call: TRBV28
clone_size: once
j_call: TRBJ2-6
d_call: .
cdr3_nt: TGTGCCAGCAGTTTAGGAGGGGTCGGGGCCAACGTCCTGACTTTC
cdr3_aa: CASSLGGVGANVLTF

v_call: TRBV5-1
clone_size: .
j_call: TRBJ2-3
d_call: TRBD2
cdr3_nt: TGCGCCAGCAGCTTGGAGGCGGGAGGGAGGACAGATACGCAGTATTTT
cdr3_aa: CASSLEAGGRTDTQYF

v_call: TRBV3-1/TRBV3-2
clone_size: .
j_call: TRBJ2-7
d_call: .
cdr3_nt: TGTGCCAGCAGCCAGGCCGGGACTGCGGGCTACGAGCAGTACTTC
cdr3_aa: CASSQAGTAGYEQYF

v_call: TRBV7-9
clone_size: .
j_call: TRBJ2-1
d_call: TRBD2
cdr3_nt: TGTGCCAGCAGCTTTGAGGGAGGGCCGTCCTACAATGAGCAGTTCTTC
cdr3_aa: CASSFEGGPSYNEQFF

v_call: TRBV2
clone_size: .
j_call: TRBJ1-1
d_call: .
cdr3_nt: TGTGCCAGCCGCCGGACACCGAGGGACACTGAAGCTTTCTTT
cdr3_aa: CASRRTPRDTEAFF

v_call: TRBV7-2
clone_size: .
j_call: TRBJ2-3
d_call: .
cdr3_nt: TGTGCCAGCAGCCGAGATGACACGCAGTATTTT
cdr3_aa: CASSRDDTQYF

v_call: TRBV6-5
clone_size: .
j_call: TRBJ1-2
d_call: TRBD1
cdr3_nt: TGTGCCAGCAGTACAGGACAGGCCGGAAGGCGGGGCTACACCTTC
cdr3_aa: CASSTGQAGRRGYTF

v_call: TRBV4-3
clone_size: .
j_call: TRBJ2-7
d_call: .
cdr3_nt: TGCGCCAGCAGCCAAGATCGGGGGAGCTCCTACGAGCAGTACTTC
cdr3_aa: CASSQDRGSSYEQYF

v_call: TRBV27
clone_size: .
j_call: TRBJ1-1
d_call: TRBD1
cdr3_nt: TGTGCCAGCAGTCTCCGGACAGGAGTAACGAACACTGAAGCTTTCTTT
cdr3_aa: CASSLRTGVTNTEAFF

v_call: TRBV19
clone_size: .
j_call: TRBJ2-1
d_call: .
cdr3_nt: TGTGCCAGTAGTCCCCGGGCCCTACTCTCCTACAATGAGCAGTTCTTC
cdr3_aa: CASSPRALLSYNEQFF

v_call: TRBV12-3/TRBV12-4
clone_size: .
j_call: TRBJ2-7
d_call: .
cdr3_nt: TGTGCCAGCAAGGAAGGGGCTGCCTACGAGCAGTACTTC
cdr3_aa: CASKEGAAYEQYF

v_call: TRBV3-1/TRBV3-2
clone_size: .
j_call: TRBJ2-7
d_call: .
cdr3_nt: TGTGCCAGCAGCCTCGGGATAAGGTCCTACGAGCAGTACTTC
cdr3_aa: CASSLGIRSYEQYF

v_call: TRBV11-2
clone_size: .
j_call: TRBJ2-1
d_call: .
cdr3_nt: TGTGCCAGCAGCCTCGAAGTCTACAATGAGCAGTTCTTC
cdr3_aa: CASSLEVYNEQFF

v_call: TRBV5-1
clone_size: .
j_call: TRBJ1-1
d_call: TRBD1
cdr3_nt: TGCGCCAGCAGCACAGGACAGGCTAACACTGAAGCTTTCTTT
cdr3_aa: CASSTGQANTEAFF

v_call: TRBV15
clone_size: once
j_call: TRBJ2-1
d_call: .
cdr3_nt: TGTGCCACCAGCAGAGAACAGTACAATGAGCAGTTCTTC
cdr3_aa: CATSREQYNEQFF

v_call: TRBV4-2
clone_size: .
j_call: TRBJ2-1
d_call: TRBD2
cdr3_nt: TGTGCCAGCAGCCACCTAACCACTAGCGGGAGCACTGAGCAGTTCTTC
cdr3_aa: CASSHLTTSGSTEQFF

v_call: TRBV5-4
clone_size: .
j_call: TRBJ2-5
d_call: TRBD1
cdr3_nt: TGTGCCAGCAGCCCCGCCAGGGGGAAAGGCGAGACCCAGTACTTC
cdr3_aa: CASSPARGKGETQYF

v_call: TRBV28
clone_size: .
j_call: TRBJ2-3
d_call: .
cdr3_nt: TGTGCCAGCAGTTACACAGATACGCAGTATTTT
cdr3_aa: CASSYTDTQYF

v_call: TRBV18
clone_size: .
j_call: TRBJ2-7
d_call: .
cdr3_nt: TGTGCCAGCTCACCAAACACCCTGTGGGAGCAGTACTTC
cdr3_aa: CASSPNTLWEQYF

v_call: TRBV19
clone_size: .
j_call: TRBJ2-7
d_call: .
cdr3_nt: TGTGCCAGTAGTATAGTTGGTTGGGAGTTGTTCAGCTCCTACGAGCAGTACTTC
cdr3_aa: CASSIVGWELFSSYEQYF

v_call: TRBV6-5
clone_size: .
j_call: TRBJ1-4
d_call: .
cdr3_nt: TGTGCCAGCAGGATGGGGGAAAAACTGTTTTTT
cdr3_aa: CASRMGEKLFF

v_call: TRBV6-4
clone_size: .
j_call: TRBJ1-2
d_call: .
cdr3_nt: TGTGCCAGCAGTGTGGGGCCACTAAACTATGGCTACACCTTC
cdr3_aa: CASSVGPLNYGYTF

v_call: TRBV7-3
clone_size: .
j_call: TRBJ2-1
d_call: TRBD2
cdr3_nt: TGTGCCAGCAGCTTAATAGGACTAGCGGGGCGCTTATCCAATGAGCAGTTCTTC
cdr3_aa: CASSLIGLAGRLSNEQFF

v_call: TRBV6-6
clone_size: .
j_call: TRBJ1-1
d_call: .
cdr3_nt: TGTGCCAGCAGTTTAGACTCATATCCGGCGGGGGCTTTCTTT
cdr3_aa: CASSLDSYPAGAFF

v_call: TRBV30
clone_size: .
j_call: TRBJ2-1
d_call: TRBD2
cdr3_nt: TGTGCCTGGAGTTCCCCGGGACTAGCGGGAAATCCGAATGAGCAGTTCTTC
cdr3_aa: CAWSSPGLAGNPNEQFF

v_call: TRBV5-1
clone_size: .
j_call: TRBJ2-7
d_call: TRBD2
cdr3_nt: TGCGCCAGCAGCTCCTTCCCAGACGGGGGGTACGAGCAGTACTTC
cdr3_aa: CASSSFPDGGYEQYF

v_call: TRBV7-2
clone_size: .
j_call: TRBJ2-3
d_call: .
cdr3_nt: TGTGCCAGCAGCGCAAGGGATACGCAGTATTTT
cdr3_aa: CASSARDTQYF

v_call: TRBV6-5
clone_size: few
j_call: TRBJ2-7
d_call: TRBD2
cdr3_nt: TGTGCCAGCAGTCCTACCGGGGGGTCCGAGCAGTACTTC
cdr3_aa: CASSPTGGSEQYF

v_call: TRBV30
clone_size: .
j_call: TRBJ2-7
d_call: TRBD2
cdr3_nt: TGTGCCTGGATGCCGGGAGGGAGCTACGAGCAGTACTTC
cdr3_aa: CAWMPGGSYEQYF

v_call: TRBV5-1
clone_size: .
j_call: TRBJ2-5
d_call: .
cdr3_nt: TGCGCCAGCAGCGGGGCCCCGGAGACCCAGTACTTC
cdr3_aa: CASSGAPETQYF

v_call: TRBV7-6
clone_size: .
j_call: TRBJ2-1
d_call: .
cdr3_nt: TGTGCCAGCAGCCCCTTTGCGGGCGTGGGCTCCTACAATGAGCAGTTCTTC
cdr3_aa: CASSPFAGVGSYNEQFF

v_call: TRBV10-1
clone_size: .
j_call: TRBJ2-1
d_call: .
cdr3_nt: TGCGCCAGCAGGAGGGGGGACCTTGGGAGGGGTGAGCAGTTCTTC
cdr3_aa: CASRRGDLGRGEQFF

v_call: TRBV5-6
clone_size: .
j_call: TRBJ2-1
d_call: .
cdr3_nt: TGTGCCAGCAGCTTCGGACAGGACTATGGTGAGCAGTTCTTC
cdr3_aa: CASSFGQDYGEQFF

v_call: TRBV20-1
clone_size: .
j_call: TRBJ1-1
d_call: TRBD1
cdr3_nt: TGCAGTGCCAGTTGGGACAGTGAAGCTTTCTTT
cdr3_aa: CSASWDSEAFF

v_call: TRBV7-5
clone_size: .
j_call: TRBJ2-5
d_call: .
cdr3_nt: TGTGCCAGAAGATTAATCCAAACTAGCGGGGCCTCGTCCCCTACACAAGAGACCCAGTACTTC
cdr3_aa: CARRLIQTSGASSPTQETQYF

v_call: TRBV11-3
clone_size: .
j_call: TRBJ2-5
d_call: TRBD2
cdr3_nt: TGTGCCAGCAGCTTCAAGGGGGGGTTAGCGGGAAAAGAGACCCAGTACTTC
cdr3_aa: CASSFKGGLAGKETQYF

v_call: TRBV28
clone_size: .
j_call: TRBJ2-2
d_call: .
cdr3_nt: TGTGCCAGCAGATTGACCGGCACCGGGGAGCTGTTTTTT
cdr3_aa: CASRLTGTGELFF